A single sample gave rise to the 5 T cell receptor beta chains below, sequenced in a study of Ad26.COV2.S vaccination and SARS-CoV-2 variants. The table came from immunoSEQ multiplex PCR; TCRdb's copy has only in-frame clones and leaves some out. The table includes fewer than 400,000 clones, 75% to 90% detected once. The treatment was: around 19 received Ad26.COV2.S at low or high dose, single or two shots; several received placebo; per-sample allocation not given. Collection of samples fell on day 63 after the first vaccine or placebo injection. The sample in question was peripheral blood, obtained in a trial of Ad26.COV2.S vaccine versus placebo. The receptors were gathered from a person between 18 and 59 years old who received the Ad26.COV2.S COVID-19 vaccine or a placebo.

This clone occurred once. This CDR3 is CASSETGDSTEAFF. DNA of the CDR3: TGTGCCAGCAGCGAAACAGGGGACAGCACTGAAGCTTTCTTT. This chain joins TRBV7-9 and TRBJ1-1, with TRBD1 matching over 7 bases. Germline assignment: CDR1 SEHNR and CDR2 FQNEAQ (reference sequence). The ends lost 5 bases at V and 4 bases at J; junction bases unmatched: 7. CDR3 length: 14 residues.

The V call is TRBV5-4, the J call TRBJ1-4; D is possibly TRBD1 (5 bases). Germline-derived CDR1 and CDR2 are SGHNT and YYREEE (reference sequence). The CDR3 runs 14 residues. Trimming pared 0 bases from V and 7 bases from J, leaving 10 bases between. CDR3 protein: CASSLGGEAEKLFF. CDR3 nucleotide sequence: TGTGCCAGCAGCTTGGGGGGGGAGGCTGAAAAACTGTTTTTT.

This clone was seen a single time. V gene TRBV7-9 combines with J gene TRBJ2-4, with TRBD2 identical over 7 bases. The CDR3 extends over 13 amino acids. Germline CDR1 SEHNR, CDR2 FQNEAQ (reference sequence). V trimming: 8 bases; J trimming: 5 bases; junction bases outside the gene matches: 6. The CDR3 loop reads CASLSGAENIQYF. The CDR3 DNA reads TGTGCCAGCTTGAGCGGGGCCGAAAACATTCAGTACTTC. The entire variable domain, with the rest obtained from reference TRBV7-9 and TRBJ2-4, is as follows: DTGVSQNPRHKITKRGQNVTFRCDPISEHNRLYWYRQTLGQGPEFLTYFQNEAQLEKSRLLSDRFSAERPKGSFSTLEIQRTEQGDSAMYLCASLSGAENIQYFGAGTRLSVL.

This clone was picked up one time. The chain combines TRBV18 with TRBJ2-7; D gene uncertain. V was cut by 4 bases and J by 3 bases, with 10 bases left in between. The V gene's germline CDR1 is KGHSH and CDR2 LQKENI. CDR3 length: 13 residues. The CDR3 loop is CASSRLGSYEQYF. DNA of the CDR3: TGTGCCAGCTCACGGCTGGGCAGCTACGAGCAGTACTTC.

The V and J genes are TRBV28 and TRBJ2-2; 11 nucleotides line up with TRBD2. V shed 6 bases and J 0 bases; nucleotides not matched to a gene: 9. Germline values: CDR1 MDHEN, CDR2 SYDVKM. The CDR3 contains 18 residues. For the CDR3, the DNA is TGTGCCAGCAGCCCCGGACTAGCGGGTAATTCGAACACCGGGGAGCTGTTTTTT. Protein: CASSPGLAGNSNTGELFF.